These 27 T cell receptor beta chains originate from one sample sequenced in a study of beta chain features in type 1 diabetes. These receptors' targets are unknown. Study-wide results and caveats: When Type 1 diabetes patients were examined, their TCRB CDR3s proved moderately but significantly shorter in all four CD4+ subsets.

Expressed TCRB transcripts were sequenced after all isolated RNA was converted to cDNA. Clones were read by immunoSEQ multiplex PCR, and TCRdb kept only the in-frame ones, dropping some. The table lists some 370,000 clones, over 8.5% of them singletons. Sequenced input: central memory CD4+ T cells from blood. All receptors come from a man aged 30-40 years with type 1 diabetes.

The sample holds a few counts of this clone. The gene calls are TRBV4-2 and TRBJ2-5, with 7 nucleotides matching TRBD2. CDR3 length: 17 residues. Germline-derived CDR1 and CDR2 are LGHNA and YNFKEQ. Trimming removed 0 bases from V and 6 bases from J; junction bases left unmatched: 13. The CDR3 here is CASSQDVGGGPSKTQYF. Here the CDR3 DNA reads TGTGCCAGCAGCCAAGATGTCGGGGGAGGGCCCTCGAAGACCCAGTACTTC.

This clone has a count of ten or more. The rearrangement joins TRBV11-2 to TRBJ2-1, with 9 bases lining up with TRBD1. J was trimmed by 8 bases and V by 8 bases; bases with no gene match: 7. The germline V gene encodes CDR1 SGHAT and CDR2 FQNNGV. The CDR3 runs 13 residues. The CDR3 DNA sequence: TGTGCCAGCCATGGACAGGGGAGAGATGAGCAGTTCTTC. This sequence encodes CASHGQGRDEQFF.

This clone was detected only a few times. V and J are TRBV5-1 and TRBJ1-4; 9 nucleotides match TRBD1. V dropped 4 bases and J dropped 4; count of bases not matched to a gene: 5. The CDR3 runs 15 residues. CDR1 is SGHRS, CDR2 YFSETQ, per germline. The CDR3 is CASSITGGLNEKLFF. The DNA of the CDR3 is TGCGCCAGCAGCATTACAGGGGGCCTTAATGAAAAACTGTTTTTT.

In this sample, this clone turned up many times. The V and J genes are TRBV30 and TRBJ2-2; 11 nucleotides line up with TRBD1. V shed 5 bases, J shed 5 bases, and the junction held 7 bases outside the gene matches. This CDR3 has 15 amino acids. Germline CDR1 and CDR2: GTSNPN and SVGIG (reference sequence). DNA for the CDR3: TGTGCCTGGTCCAAGGGACAGGGGGGAACCGGGGAGCTGTTTTTT. This codes for CAWSKGQGGTGELFF. The whole variable domain, remainder taken from reference TRBV30 and TRBJ2-2, is SQTIHQWPATLVQPVGSPLSLECTVEGTSNPNLYWYRQAAGRGLQLLFYSVGIGQISSEVPQNLSASRPQDRQFILSSKKLLLSDSGFYLCAWSKGQGGTGELFFGEGSRLTVL.

This clone has only a few counts. The genes are TRBV7-2 and TRBJ2-7; TRBD2 is a possible D gene (6 bases). This CDR3 has 16 amino acids. Per the germline V gene, CDR1 is SGHTA and CDR2 is FQGNSA. Trimming left V 1 base short and J 4 bases short, with 17 bases between. The CDR3 DNA reads as TGTGCCAGCAGCTTAGACCCCTGGGCGGGAAGGTACGAGCAGTACTTC. As protein: CASSLDPWAGRYEQYF.

This chain connects TRBV19 to TRBJ2-2; D is unresolved. Germline assignment: CDR1 LNHDA and CDR2 SQIVND (reference sequence). V shed 5 bases and J shed 3 bases, with 10 bases lying between them. The CDR3 has 14 residues. This CDR3 reads CASSRSTYTGELFF. CDR3 coding DNA: TGTGCCAGTAGTCGGAGCACCTACACCGGGGAGCTGTTTTTT.

This clone has at least ten counts. The J gene is TRBJ1-4, the V gene TRBV5-6, with D maybe TRBD1 (6 bases). The CDR3 length is 14 residues. The V end was cut by 4 bases, the J end by 7 bases, with 14 bases between. The V gene's germline CDR1 is SGHDT and CDR2 YYEEEE. The CDR3 coding sequence is TGTGCCAGCAGCCAAAGACAGGCTGGTGAAAAACTGTTTTTT. This encodes CASSQRQAGEKLFF.

The chain uses TRBV4-2 and TRBJ1-1; D not resolved. CDR3 length equals 14 residues. Per germline, CDR1 LGHNA and CDR2 YNFKEQ. Trimming shortened V by 4 bases and J by 3 bases, and 12 bases separated the two germline ends. The CDR3 coding sequence is TGTGCCAGCAGCCTACCCAGACTCGACACTGAAGCTTTCTTT. The encoded protein is CASSLPRLDTEAFF.

This clone turned up a few times. The J gene is TRBJ2-1, the V gene TRBV28, with 13 bases lining up with TRBD2. The CDR3 has 17 amino acids. Germline CDR1 reads MDHEN; CDR2 reads SYDVKM. V dropped 6 bases and J dropped 8; count of bases not matched to a gene: 13. The CDR3 region is CASSGDPGTSGTDEQFF. For the CDR3, the DNA is TGTGCCAGCAGCGGAGACCCAGGGACTAGCGGGACGGATGAGCAGTTCTTC.

This clone was detected only a few times. This chain connects TRBV7-9 to TRBJ2-1; D is possibly TRBD2 (6 bases). This CDR3 spans 14 amino acids. V was shortened by 6 bases and J by 6 bases, with 15 bases between the two germline ends. Germline assignment: CDR1 SEHNR and CDR2 FQNEAQ (reference sequence). CDR3: CASRDPRGSNEQFF. The CDR3 nucleotides read TGTGCCAGCAGGGACCCACGGGGGAGCAATGAGCAGTTCTTC.

The chain employs TRBV7-2 and TRBJ2-1; TRBD1 aligns across 7 bases. Germline V gives CDR1 SGHTA, CDR2 FQGNSA. CDR3 length equals 12 residues. V shed 2 bases, J shed 12 bases, and the junction held 4 bases outside the gene matches. CDR3 in DNA: TGTGCCAGCAGCTTATATCAGGGGGTGCAGTTCTTC. Translated: CASSLYQGVQFF.

This clone was detected a few times. A far larger clone is only one base removed, so a read error is likely. The gene calls are TRBV7-2 and TRBJ2-5; 8 positions match TRBD2. CDR3 length: 13 residues. Germline CDR1 SGHTA, CDR2 FQGNSA. CDR3 region: CARSSGGGETQYF. In nucleotides, the CDR3 is TGTGCCCGCAGCTCCGGGGGGGGAGAGACCCAGTACTTC.

The genes are TRBV4-1 and TRBJ2-1, with D possibly matching TRBD2 (6 bases). With 2 bases removed from V and 5 bases from J, the gap between germline ends came to 19 bases. Germline CDR1 and CDR2: MGHRA and YSYEKL. The CDR3 is 17 residues long. CDR3 region: CASSQMRAGFTHNEQFF. CDR3 sequence (DNA): TGCGCCAGCAGCCAAATGAGGGCGGGATTCACCCACAATGAGCAGTTCTTC.

This clone appeared a few times. The V and J genes are TRBV6-1 and TRBJ1-3; D gene uncertain. CDR3 length: 13 amino acids. The V gene lost 7 bases and the J gene lost 1 base, with 8 bases spanning the gap. The germline gives CDR1 MNHNS, CDR2 SASEGT. CDR3 nucleotide sequence: TGTGCCAGCACGTACCTATCTGGAAACACCATATATTTT. As protein: CASTYLSGNTIYF.

This clone was observed a handful of times. CDR3 bases: TGTGCCAGTAGTATAATCAGGGGTCAGCCCGGGAACACTGAAGCTTTCTTT. It specifies CASSIIRGQPGNTEAFF. The chain links TRBV19 to TRBJ1-1; a possible D gene is TRBD1 (6 bases). The germline gives CDR1 LNHDA, CDR2 SQIVND (reference sequence). The CDR3 consists of 17 residues. The ends were cut back, 2 bases at V and 1 base at J, with 17 bases in the middle.

The sample holds a few counts of this clone. A much larger clone differs by one base, so this may be a read error. In the same sample, other DNA sequences code for this CDR3. The chain is built from TRBV7-2 and TRBJ1-3; tentative D call: TRBD1 (5 bases). Germline CDR1 is SGHTA and CDR2 is FQGNSA. V was pared by 5 bases and J by 0 bases, with 8 bases between. CDR3 length equals 14 residues. The CDR3 bases are TGTGCCAGCAGCCCCGGACACTCTGGAAACACCATATATTTT. Translated: CASSPGHSGNTIYF.

This clone was seen more than once but under ten times. This same CDR3 is encoded by further DNA sequences in the sample. The rearrangement uses TRBV5-1 and TRBJ2-3, with unresolved D. V was pared by 0 bases and J by 4 bases, with 3 bases between. Germline V gene lookup returns CDR1 SGHRS and CDR2 YFSETQ. The CDR3 spans 12 residues. This CDR3 is CASSLVPDTQYF. As DNA, the CDR3 is TGCGCCAGCAGCTTGGTTCCAGATACGCAGTATTTT.

The chain has TRBV7-8 and TRBJ1-4; maybe TRBD1 (5 bases). Trimming took off 4 bases at V and 6 bases at J, with 12 bases between the two ends. CDR3 length: 14 residues. The germline gives CDR1 SGHVS, CDR2 FQNEAQ. The CDR3 DNA is TGTGCCAGCAGCTGGGACGGCCTTTATGAAAAACTGTTTTTT. Translation gives CASSWDGLYEKLFF.

CDR3: CASSYRLDFPFLFF. CDR3 coding DNA: TGTGCCAGCAGTTATCGACTAGATTTCCCCTTTCTGTTCTTC. The chain recombines TRBV4-2 with TRBJ2-1, with D possibly TRBD2 on 6 matching bases. Per germline, CDR1 LGHNA and CDR2 YNFKEQ. CDR3 size: 14 residues. V lost 6 bases and J lost 15, with 24 bases in between.

This clone was seen ten or more times. The CDR3 reads CASSPPGGLETQYF. The CDR3, as DNA: TGTGCCAGCTCACCACCGGGGGGGCTGGAGACCCAGTACTTC. The chain links TRBV18 to TRBJ2-5; TRBD2 might be the D (7 bases). V was cut by 0 bases and J by 5 bases, with 10 bases left in between. The CDR3 has 14 residues. Germline CDR1 and CDR2: KGHSH and LQKENI.

V is TRBV29-1 and J is TRBJ2-7; 7 bases are shared with TRBD1. Germline V gene data show CDR1 as SQVTM and CDR2 as ANQGSEA. The CDR3 spans 14 residues. The V and J ends lost 0 bases and 3 bases, in that order; junction bases with no gene match: 5. Here the CDR3 reads CSVEEQGKVYEQYF. Here the CDR3 DNA reads TGCAGCGTTGAAGAACAGGGGAAAGTCTACGAGCAGTACTTC.

This clone was counted only a few times. The V gene is TRBV18, the J gene TRBJ1-5; D call uncertain. The V end was cut by 2 bases, the J end by 9 bases, with 11 bases between. This CDR3 comprises 13 residues. Germline V lookup: CDR1 KGHSH, CDR2 LQKENI. The CDR3 loop is CASSPGLGGPQHF. DNA for the CDR3: TGTGCCAGCTCACCAGGGTTGGGAGGGCCCCAGCATTTT.

This clone was seen more than once but under ten times. This CDR3 reads CASSREQGTYEQYF. CDR3 nucleotides: TGTGCCAGCAGCAGGGAACAGGGTACCTACGAGCAGTACTTC. V gene TRBV5-4 combines with J gene TRBJ2-7, with D maybe TRBD1 (6 bases). Trimming left V 4 bases short and J 2 bases short, with 13 bases between. This CDR3 comprises 14 residues. The germline V gene encodes CDR1 SGHNT and CDR2 YYREEE (reference sequence).

This clone showed up just a few times. The chain couples TRBV9 to TRBJ2-3; the match to TRBD2 covers 12 bases. V gave up 4 bases and J gave up 3 bases; unmatched junction bases: 12. Germline CDR1 SGDLS, CDR2 YYNGEE. This CDR3 has 18 amino acids. Written as DNA, the CDR3 is TGTGCCAGCAGCCCCGGACTAGCGGGATTTAGGACGACAGATACGCAGTATTTT. It encodes CASSPGLAGFRTTDTQYF.

This clone appeared a few times. The genes are TRBV6-5 and TRBJ2-7; maybe TRBD1 (5 bases). The germline gives CDR1 MNHEY, CDR2 SVGAGI. The CDR3 runs 14 residues. Trimming removed 6 bases from V and 2 bases from J, with 14 bases in between. The chain's CDR3 is CASSPSRDTYEQYF. Written as DNA, the CDR3 is TGTGCCAGCAGCCCAAGCAGGGATACCTACGAGCAGTACTTC.

With respect to this clone: A read error is possible here, since a much larger clone lies one base away. The rearrangement links TRBV7-2 to TRBJ2-7, with D uncertain. CDR1 is SGHTA, CDR2 FQGNSA, per germline. Between the trimmed V and J ends, which lost 5 bases and 2 bases, there was a span of 1 base. The CDR3 runs 10 residues. The CDR3 bases are TGTGCCAGCAGCGCCTACGAGCAGTACTTC. Its translation: CASSAYEQYF. The full variable domain, rest sourced from reference TRBV7-2 and TRBJ2-7, is GAGVSQSPSNKVTEKGKDVELRCDPISGHTALYWYRQSLGQGLEFLIYFQGNSAPDKSGLPSDRFSAERTGGSVSTLTIQRTQQEDSAVYLCASSAYEQYFGPGTRLTVT.

This clone showed up just a few times. The V and J genes are TRBV5-4 and TRBJ2-7; no reliable D call. Germline CDR1 reads SGHNT; CDR2 reads YYREEE (reference sequence). The CDR3 length is 11 residues. V lost 2 bases, J lost 6 bases, and 6 bases lay in between. The CDR3 DNA follows: TGTGCCAGCAGCTTCAACTCCGAGCAGTACTTC. Translation: CASSFNSEQYF.